The 17 T cell receptor beta chains given below trace back to one sample, sequenced in a study of graft-versus-host responses after intestinal transplantation. Clones were sequenced by immunoSEQ multiplex PCR, and TCRdb holds only the in-frame ones, with some missing. The repertoire has about 83,000 clones, approximately 88% of them found once; the top ten carry 0.3% to 0.4%. Which antigens these TCRs recognize remains unknown. Sequencing was performed on unstimulated CD4+ T cells sorted from spleen or lymph node cells, taken before intestinal transplant. The receptor source for this set is a human donor who received an intestinal transplant.

The gene calls are TRBV5-1 and TRBJ1-5; 7 bases line up with TRBD1. The CDR3 extends over 13 amino acids. Germline lookup yields CDR1 SGHRS and CDR2 YFSETQ. Trimming removed 2 bases from V and 7 bases from J; junction bases left unmatched: 3. Here the CDR3 reads CASSFDRVQPQHF. For the CDR3, the DNA is TGCGCCAGCAGCTTTGACAGGGTCCAGCCCCAGCATTTT.

The chain couples TRBV6-5 to TRBJ2-3; 11 bases are a match to TRBD2. Germline V gene sequence: CDR1 MNHEY, CDR2 SVGAGI. J gave up 5 bases and V 0 bases, and 1 base lay outside the gene matches. This CDR3 is built from 15 residues. CDR3 region: CASSYSGTSGDTQYF. The CDR3 nucleotides read TGTGCCAGCAGTTACTCCGGGACTAGCGGAGATACGCAGTATTTT.

The V gene is TRBV28, the J gene TRBJ2-7; TRBD2 agrees at 9 bases. Losses at the gene ends were 4 bases for V and 1 base for J; bases not matched to a gene: 11. The CDR3 is 17 residues long. CDR1 and CDR2 from the germline V gene are MDHEN and SYDVKM. The CDR3 spells CASSSSFGAGGSYEQYF. The CDR3 nucleotides read TGTGCCAGCAGTTCCTCCTTTGGAGCGGGAGGTTCCTACGAGCAGTACTTC.

The chain recombines TRBV27 with TRBJ2-7; D is possibly TRBD1 (7 bases). The CDR3 length is 16 residues. The germline V gene encodes CDR1 MNHEY and CDR2 SMNVEV (reference sequence). Deletions cut 6 bases from V and 2 bases from J, with 20 bases between. CDR3 amino acids: CASSPLGGQKPYEQYF. The CDR3 nucleotides are TGTGCCAGCAGCCCGCTGGGGGGACAGAAACCCTACGAGCAGTACTTC.

This chain joins TRBV6-5 and TRBJ1-1; 10 nucleotides align to TRBD1. The CDR3 sequence is 14 residues long. Unmatched junction bases numbered 9, after V lost 6 bases and J lost 8 bases. Germline V CDR1 and CDR2: MNHEY, SVGAGI. CDR3 amino acids: CASSPETGGGEAFF. The CDR3 DNA is TGTGCCAGCAGCCCCGAGACAGGGGGCGGCGAAGCTTTCTTT.

A single count supports this clone. The chain carries TRBV2 and TRBJ2-7; TRBD1 is a possible D gene (6 bases). V gave up 5 bases and J gave up 5 bases, with 13 bases separating them. The CDR3 consists of 13 residues. Germline V gene lookup returns CDR1 SNHLY and CDR2 FYNNEI. Here the CDR3 DNA reads TGTGCCAGCAGTACACAGGGCATCCACGAGCAGTACTTC. Protein sequence: CASSTQGIHEQYF. Looking up the rest from reference TRBV2 and TRBJ2-7 gives the full variable domain: EPEVTQTPSHQVTQMGQEVILRCVPISNHLYFYWYRQILGQKVEFLVSFYNNEISEKSEIFDDQFSVERPDGSNFTLKIRSTKLEDSAMYFCASSTQGIHEQYFGPGTRLTVT.

The chain has TRBV19 and TRBJ1-5, with 7 bases aligning to TRBD1. The germline V gene encodes CDR1 LNHDA and CDR2 SQIVND (reference sequence). This CDR3 contains 17 residues. V lost 2 bases and J lost 0; bases outside the gene matches: 7. CDR3 amino acids: CASSIRQGLNSNQPQHF. In DNA form, the CDR3 reads TGTGCCAGTAGTATAAGACAGGGCCTTAATAGCAATCAGCCCCAGCATTTT.

V is TRBV2 and J is TRBJ1-5; D is uncertain. Trimming stripped 2 bases from V and 0 bases from J, with 2 bases between. Germline V gene sequence: CDR1 SNHLY, CDR2 FYNNEI. CDR3 size: 13 residues. CDR3 sequence reads: CASSEYSNQPQHF. For the CDR3, the DNA is TGTGCCAGCAGTGAATATAGCAATCAGCCCCAGCATTTT. Combining the CDR3 with reference TRBV2 and TRBJ1-5 gives the whole variable domain EPEVTQTPSHQVTQMGQEVILRCVPISNHLYFYWYRQILGQKVEFLVSFYNNEISEKSEIFDDQFSVERPDGSNFTLKIRSTKLEDSAMYFCASSEYSNQPQHFGDGTRLSIL.

The chain recombines TRBV5-1 with TRBJ2-3; 10 nucleotides line up with TRBD2. CDR1 is SGHRS and CDR2 is YFSETQ in the germline V gene. The CDR3 spans 17 residues. V was pared by 0 bases and J by 0 bases, with 4 bases of the junction left unmatched. CDR3 coding DNA: TGCGCCAGCAGCTTGGAAGCGGGAGGGGCTAGCACAGATACGCAGTATTTT. This codes for CASSLEAGGASTDTQYF.

The genes are TRBV10-2 and TRBJ1-2; D gene unclear. The CDR3 length is 15 residues. From germline, CDR1 is WSHSY and CDR2 SAAADI. The germline V and J ends were trimmed by 10 bases and 1 base, with 19 bases remaining between them. CDR3 in amino acids: CATQEGALRNYGYTF. DNA of the CDR3: TGCGCCACCCAGGAAGGCGCCCTCCGTAACTATGGCTACACCTTC.

The J gene is TRBJ1-5, the V gene TRBV6-1; 7 bases map to TRBD1. Germline V gives CDR1 MNHNS, CDR2 SASEGT. The CDR3 totals 13 residues. Unmatched junction bases numbered 4, after V lost 4 bases and J lost 7 bases. The CDR3 region has the DNA TGTGCCAGCAGTGGGGGGACAGCACAGCCCCAGCATTTT. Its translation: CASSGGTAQPQHF.

The chain couples TRBV7-2 to TRBJ2-7; possibly TRBD1 for D (6 bases). This CDR3 has 15 amino acids. From germline, CDR1 is SGHTA and CDR2 FQGNSA. Trimming stripped 6 bases from V and 2 bases from J, with 17 bases between. The CDR3 DNA reads TGTGCCAGCAGTTCAGAGGTAGGACAGACCTACGAGCAGTACTTC. This codes for CASSSEVGQTYEQYF.

This clone has just one count. CDR3 sequence (DNA): TGTGCCAGCAGTTTTCGCTCCTACGAGCAGTACTTC. Its translation is CASSFRSYEQYF. This rearrangement joins TRBV28 to TRBJ2-7; D is ambiguous. The CDR3 is made up of 12 amino acids. CDR1 is MDHEN and CDR2 is SYDVKM in the germline V gene. V was trimmed by 3 bases and J by 0 bases, leaving 3 bases between them.

The gene calls are TRBV28 and TRBJ2-7; no firm D call. This CDR3 has 15 residues. Germline assignment: CDR1 MDHEN and CDR2 SYDVKM. Trimming took off 3 bases at V and 5 bases at J, with 17 bases between the two ends. CDR3 sequence: CASSFFSPITDEQYF. The CDR3 bases are TGTGCCAGCAGTTTTTTCTCCCCGATTACAGACGAGCAGTACTTC.

The rearrangement links TRBV6-1 to TRBJ2-1, with TRBD2 identical over 10 bases. CDR3 length: 14 residues. V lost 10 bases, J lost 1 base, and 4 bases stayed unmatched. The germline CDR1 and CDR2 sequences are MNHNS and SASEGT. Here the CDR3 reads CAIKREGSYNEQFF. Here the CDR3 DNA reads TGTGCCATTAAGCGGGAGGGGTCCTACAATGAGCAGTTCTTC.

This clone was counted once. The rearrangement uses TRBV19 and TRBJ2-3, with D possibly being TRBD2 (5 bases). The ends were cut back, 5 bases at V and 0 bases at J, with 12 bases in the middle. The germline V gene encodes CDR1 LNHDA and CDR2 SQIVND (reference sequence). This CDR3 is 15 amino acids long. CDR3 loop: CASSVRTVSTDTQYF. The CDR3 bases are TGTGCCAGTAGTGTTCGGACTGTAAGCACAGATACGCAGTATTTT.

J is TRBJ1-2 and V is TRBV7-2; D uncertain. Deletions cut 5 bases from V and 4 bases from J, with 11 bases between. The germline V gene has CDR1 SGHTA and CDR2 FQGNSA. The CDR3 spans 13 residues. The CDR3 is CASSPPVSYGYTF. The CDR3 DNA is TGTGCCAGCAGCCCCCCAGTTTCCTATGGCTACACCTTC.